Below, 16 T cell receptor beta chains from the same sample are listed, as sequenced in a study of patients and donors after allogeneic stem cell transplantation. MiXCR, applied by TCRdb to the RT-PCR reads, yields one record per CDR3 protein. This repertoire shows around 240,000 distinct CDR3 sequences, 11% to 15% found once; its top ten account for 11%. The sequenced sample was blood, either unsorted or a sorted T cell fraction (not recorded which). The receptors here all came from a human donor who was either an allogeneic HSCT recipient or a stem cell or donor lymphocyte infusion donor (not recorded which). It is not recorded whose cells these are; they may come from a transplant donor.

At least ten counts were recorded for this clonotype. The chain has TRBV29-1 and TRBJ2-7; D not certain. CDR1 and CDR2 from the germline V gene are SQVTM and ANQGSEA. Trimming took 4 bases from V and 6 from J, leaving 13 bases between them. This CDR3 is 12 amino acids long. CDR3 loop: CSVGSGEREQYF. The CDR3 coding sequence is TGCAGCGTTGGTTCAGGAGAACGCGAGCAGTACTTC.

The chain links TRBV12-3 or TRBV12-4 to TRBJ1-1; D not certain. This CDR3 has 14 residues. V lost 7 bases, J lost 0 bases, and 12 bases lay in between. Written as DNA, the CDR3 is TGTGCCAGCATCCCGGGCCGCATGAACACTGAAGCTTTCTTT. It specifies CASIPGRMNTEAFF.

This clonotype was counted between two and nine times. The chain employs TRBV7-2 and TRBJ1-6; 8 positions agree with TRBD1. Germline assignment: CDR1 SGHTA and CDR2 FQGNSA. V lost 0 bases, J lost 10 bases, and 5 bases stayed unmatched. The CDR3 runs to 15 residues. This chain's CDR3 is CASSLAQGAGSPLHF. CDR3 sequence (DNA): TGTGCCAGCAGCTTAGCGCAGGGGGCCGGATCACCCCTCCACTTT.

The rearrangement uses TRBV5-4 and TRBJ2-2; 11 bases fit TRBD1. The CDR3 has 18 amino acids. CDR1 is SGHNT, CDR2 YYREEE, per germline (reference sequence). The V gene end was trimmed by 4 bases and the J gene end by 4 bases; junction bases not matched to a gene: 12. CDR3 protein: CASSQPSYGQGATGELFF. The CDR3 nucleotides read TGTGCCAGCAGCCAACCTTCCTACGGACAGGGGGCCACCGGGGAGCTGTTTTTT.

The rearrangement joins TRBV25-1 to TRBJ2-5; D perhaps matches TRBD2 (6 bases). Germline V gene sequence: CDR1 MGHDK, CDR2 SYGVNS. CDR3 length: 15 residues. V lost 4 bases and J lost 4, with 16 bases in between. CDR3 protein: CASSAVLGRIETQYF. In DNA form, the CDR3 reads TGTGCCAGCAGTGCGGTCCTCGGGAGAATAGAGACCCAGTACTTC.

In this sample, this clonotype turned up many times. This sequence joins TRBV27 and TRBJ2-1; possibly TRBD2 for D (6 bases). The CDR3 sequence is 14 residues long. V was trimmed by 6 bases and J by 5 bases, leaving 14 bases between them. Germline CDR1 MNHEY, CDR2 SMNVEV (reference sequence). This chain's CDR3 is CASRGPRRDNEQFF. CDR3 bases: TGTGCCAGCAGAGGGCCCAGGAGGGACAATGAGCAGTTCTTC.

This clonotype has more than one count but fewer than ten. The chain joins TRBV12-3 or TRBV12-4 to TRBJ1-5; D not certain. Deletions cut 6 bases from V and 5 bases from J, with 11 bases between. The CDR3 is 13 amino acids. The CDR3 region has the DNA TGTGCCAGCAGCTACCGGATGGATCAGCCCCAGCATTTT. It yields the protein CASSYRMDQPQHF.

This chain connects TRBV7-3 to TRBJ1-5; D call uncertain. The CDR3 spans 14 residues. Trimming left V 5 bases short and J 5 bases short, with 13 bases between. CDR1 is SGHTA and CDR2 is FQGTGA in the germline V gene. CDR3 in DNA: TGTGCCAGCAGCCCCCCGGCCGGAGATCAGCCCCAGCATTTT. Its protein product is CASSPPAGDQPQHF.

J is TRBJ1-2 and V is TRBV2; 10 bases agree with TRBD1. The V segment lost 6 bases and the J segment 3 bases; nucleotides outside the gene matches: 7. In germline, CDR1 is SNHLY, CDR2 FYNNEI. CDR3 size: 15 residues. CDR3 DNA: TGTGCCAGCAGCCGGGGACAGGGGATGGACTATGGCTACACCTTC. It codes for CASSRGQGMDYGYTF.

This clonotype was recorded a few times. V and J are TRBV20-1 and TRBJ1-5; D not resolved. The germline gives CDR1 DFQATT, CDR2 SNEGSKA (reference sequence). Trimming removed 6 bases from V and 0 bases from J, with 12 bases in between. The CDR3 runs 14 residues. CDR3 region: CSALDIHSNQPQHF. The CDR3 DNA sequence: TGCAGTGCCTTGGATATCCATAGCAATCAGCCCCAGCATTTT.

This clonotype was counted many times. The J gene is TRBJ2-3, the V gene TRBV9; unclear D gene. The V end was cut by 3 bases, the J end by 0 bases, with 8 bases between. Germline V gene lookup returns CDR1 SGDLS and CDR2 YYNGEE. This CDR3 has 14 amino acids. The CDR3 spells CASSAEDSTDTQYF. CDR3 coding DNA: TGTGCCAGCAGCGCCGAAGACAGCACAGATACGCAGTATTTT.

The chain employs TRBV7-8 and TRBJ2-5; 9 nucleotides line up with TRBD2. Germline loops: CDR1 SGHVS, CDR2 FQNEAQ. V lost 1 base and J lost 1; bases outside the gene matches: 7. This CDR3 comprises 17 residues. The CDR3 bases are TGTGCCAGCAGCTTAGGGATGGCGGGGGGGGCCCAAGAGACCCAGTACTTC. As protein: CASSLGMAGGAQETQYF.

The chain has TRBV3-1 and TRBJ1-1; D is perhaps TRBD1 (6 bases). This CDR3 region has 15 residues. V was pared by 5 bases and J by 0 bases, with 13 bases between. Per germline, CDR1 LGHDT and CDR2 YNNKEL (reference sequence). CDR3 amino acids: CASSTRQVMNTEAFF. CDR3 DNA: TGTGCCAGCAGCACCCGACAGGTCATGAACACTGAAGCTTTCTTT. The variable domain in full, completed from reference TRBV3-1 and TRBJ1-1, reads DTAVSQTPKYLVTQMGNDKSIKCEQNLGHDTMYWYKQDSKKFLKIMFSYNNKELIINETVPNRFSPKSPDKAHLNLHINSLELGDSAVYFCASSTRQVMNTEAFFGQGTRLTVV.

J is TRBJ2-1 and V is TRBV5-5, with TRBD2 identical over 8 bases. The CDR3 consists of 15 residues. CDR1 and CDR2 from the germline V gene are SGHKS and YYEKEE (reference sequence). The J segment lost 5 bases and the V segment lost 5 bases, leaving 9 bases of the junction unmatched. CDR3 DNA sequence: TGTGCCAGCAGTTTTGGACTAGCCAAGAACAATGAGCAGTTCTTC. Residues: CASSFGLAKNNEQFF. The full variable domain, in which reference TRBV5-5 and TRBJ2-1 provide the parts outside the CDR3, is DAGVTQSPTHLIKTRGQQVTLRCSPISGHKSVSWYQQVLGQGPQFIFQYYEKEERGRGNFPDRFSARQFPNYSSELNVNALLLGDSALYLCASSFGLAKNNEQFFGPGTRLTVL.

The genes are TRBV25-1 and TRBJ2-3, with 13 bases identical to TRBD2. V was clipped by 9 bases and J by 4 bases; unmatched bases: 1. Germline V CDR1 and CDR2: MGHDK, SYGVNS. This CDR3 is 13 amino acids long. CDR3 residues: CASTSGGADTQYF. The CDR3 DNA follows: TGTGCCAGTACTAGCGGGGGGGCAGATACGCAGTATTTT.

The genes are TRBV5-1 and TRBJ1-4; no definite D call. CDR1 and CDR2 from the germline V gene are SGHRS and YFSETQ. The V end was cut by 6 bases, the J end by 0 bases, with 12 bases between. The length of the CDR3 is 15 residues. As DNA, the CDR3 is TGCGCCAGCAAGACCCAGTCTGCAACTAATGAAAAACTGTTTTTT. It yields the protein CASKTQSATNEKLFF. Full variable domain (missing parts from reference TRBV5-1 and TRBJ1-4): KAGVTQTPRYLIKTRGQQVTLSCSPISGHRSVSWYQQTPGQGLQFLFEYFSETQRNKGNFPGRFSGRQFSNSRSEMNVSTLELGDSALYLCASKTQSATNEKLFFGSGTQLSVL.